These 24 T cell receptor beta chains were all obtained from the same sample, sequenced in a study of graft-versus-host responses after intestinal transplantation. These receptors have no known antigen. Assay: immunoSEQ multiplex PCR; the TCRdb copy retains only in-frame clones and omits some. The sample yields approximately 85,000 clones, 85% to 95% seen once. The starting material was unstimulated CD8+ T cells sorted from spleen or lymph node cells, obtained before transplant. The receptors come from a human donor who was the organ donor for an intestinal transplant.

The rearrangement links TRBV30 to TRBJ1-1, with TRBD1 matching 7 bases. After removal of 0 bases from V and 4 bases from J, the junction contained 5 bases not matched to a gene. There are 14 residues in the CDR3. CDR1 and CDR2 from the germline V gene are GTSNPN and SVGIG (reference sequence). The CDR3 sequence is CAWSVGAGGTEAFF. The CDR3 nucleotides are TGTGCCTGGAGTGTAGGGGCAGGGGGCACTGAAGCTTTCTTT. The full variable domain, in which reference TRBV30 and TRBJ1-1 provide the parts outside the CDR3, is SQTIHQWPATLVQPVGSPLSLECTVEGTSNPNLYWYRQAAGRGLQLLFYSVGIGQISSEVPQNLSASRPQDRQFILSSKKLLLSDSGFYLCAWSVGAGGTEAFFGQGTRLTVV.

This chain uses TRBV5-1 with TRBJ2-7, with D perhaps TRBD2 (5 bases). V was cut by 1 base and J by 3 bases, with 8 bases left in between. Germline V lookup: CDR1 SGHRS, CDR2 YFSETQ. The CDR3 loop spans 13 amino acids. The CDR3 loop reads CASSLSEGYEQYF. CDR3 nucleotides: TGCGCCAGCAGCTTGTCTGAGGGCTACGAGCAGTACTTC.

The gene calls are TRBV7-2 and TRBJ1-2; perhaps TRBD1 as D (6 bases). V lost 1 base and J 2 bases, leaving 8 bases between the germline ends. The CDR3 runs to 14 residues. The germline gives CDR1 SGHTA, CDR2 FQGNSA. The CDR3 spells CASSLEGGNYGYTF. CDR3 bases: TGTGCCAGCAGCTTAGAGGGGGGGAACTATGGCTACACCTTC.

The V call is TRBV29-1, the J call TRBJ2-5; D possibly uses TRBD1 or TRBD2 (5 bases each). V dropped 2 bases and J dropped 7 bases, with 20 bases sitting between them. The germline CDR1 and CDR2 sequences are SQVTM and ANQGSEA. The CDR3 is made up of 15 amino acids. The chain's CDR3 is CSVETWDGNLGTQYF. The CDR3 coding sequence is TGCAGCGTTGAAACGTGGGACGGGAACCTGGGGACCCAGTACTTC.

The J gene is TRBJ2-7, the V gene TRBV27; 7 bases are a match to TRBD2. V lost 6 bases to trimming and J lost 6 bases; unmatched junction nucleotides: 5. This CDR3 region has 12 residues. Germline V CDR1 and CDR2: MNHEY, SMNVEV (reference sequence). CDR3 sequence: CASSGGGSEQYF. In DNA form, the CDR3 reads TGTGCCAGCAGCGGGGGAGGGAGCGAGCAGTACTTC.

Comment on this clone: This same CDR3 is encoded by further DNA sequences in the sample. The CDR3 sequence: CASSLGGLSYEQYF. The CDR3 bases are TGCGCCAGCAGCTTGGGAGGGTTGTCCTACGAGCAGTACTTC. This rearrangement joins TRBV5-1 to TRBJ2-7, with a weak D call TRBD2 (5 bases). V was shortened by 0 bases and J by 1 base, with 8 bases between the two germline ends. The CDR3 covers 14 residues. Germline CDR1 SGHRS, CDR2 YFSETQ. The complete variable domain, with remaining parts taken from reference TRBV5-1 and TRBJ2-7, reads KAGVTQTPRYLIKTRGQQVTLSCSPISGHRSVSWYQQTPGQGLQFLFEYFSETQRNKGNFPGRFSGRQFSNSRSEMNVSTLELGDSALYLCASSLGGLSYEQYFGPGTRLTVT.

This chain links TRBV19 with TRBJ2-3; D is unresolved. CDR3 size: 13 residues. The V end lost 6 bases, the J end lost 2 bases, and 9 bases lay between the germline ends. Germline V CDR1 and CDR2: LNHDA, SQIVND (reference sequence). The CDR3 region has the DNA TGTGCCAGTAGGGTTGCCCTCACAGATACGCAGTATTTT. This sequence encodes CASRVALTDTQYF.

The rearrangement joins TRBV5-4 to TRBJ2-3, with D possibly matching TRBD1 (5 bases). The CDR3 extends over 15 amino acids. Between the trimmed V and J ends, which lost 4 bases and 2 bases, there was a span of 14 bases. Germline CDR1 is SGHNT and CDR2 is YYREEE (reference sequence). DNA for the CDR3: TGTGCCAGCAGCCGACTGGGGCTAATCACAGATACGCAGTATTTT. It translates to CASSRLGLITDTQYF.

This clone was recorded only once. CDR3 DNA sequence: TGCAGCGCTCAACCTCAGGGTTACGAGCAGTACTTC. Protein: CSAQPQGYEQYF. The chain couples TRBV29-1 to TRBJ2-7; weak D call: TRBD1 (5 bases). The V gene's germline CDR1 is SQVTM and CDR2 ANQGSEA. V lost 7 bases to trimming and J lost 4 bases, with 14 bases between them. This CDR3 region has 12 residues.

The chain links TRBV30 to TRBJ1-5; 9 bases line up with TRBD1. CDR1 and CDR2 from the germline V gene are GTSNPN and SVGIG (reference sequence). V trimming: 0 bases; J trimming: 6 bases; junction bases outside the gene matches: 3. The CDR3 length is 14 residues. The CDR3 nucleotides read TGTGCCTGGAGTGTTAGACAGGGGGTTCAGCCCCAGCATTTT. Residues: CAWSVRQGVQPQHF.

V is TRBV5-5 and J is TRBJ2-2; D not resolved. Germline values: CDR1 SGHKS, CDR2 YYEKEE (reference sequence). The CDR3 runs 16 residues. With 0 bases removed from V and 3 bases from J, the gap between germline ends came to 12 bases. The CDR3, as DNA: TGTGCCAGCAGCTTGGCCGGGCCGGGTTACACCGGGGAGCTGTTTTTT. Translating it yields CASSLAGPGYTGELFF.

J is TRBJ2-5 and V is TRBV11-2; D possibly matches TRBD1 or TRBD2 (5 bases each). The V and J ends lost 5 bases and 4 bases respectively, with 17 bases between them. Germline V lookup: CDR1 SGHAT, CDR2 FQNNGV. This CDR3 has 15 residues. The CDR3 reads CASSPSGTRGETQYF. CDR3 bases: TGTGCCAGCAGCCCCTCCGGGACGAGAGGAGAGACCCAGTACTTC.

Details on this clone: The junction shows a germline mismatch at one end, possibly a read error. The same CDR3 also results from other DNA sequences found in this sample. The CDR3 nucleotides are TGTGCCAGCAGTGTACAAGGGGGCACTGAGGCTTTCTTT. It is translated as CASSVQGGTEAFF. The genes are TRBV2 and TRBJ1-1; 7 bases align to TRBD1. Germline V gene data show CDR1 as SNHLY and CDR2 as FYNNEI. The CDR3 runs 13 residues.

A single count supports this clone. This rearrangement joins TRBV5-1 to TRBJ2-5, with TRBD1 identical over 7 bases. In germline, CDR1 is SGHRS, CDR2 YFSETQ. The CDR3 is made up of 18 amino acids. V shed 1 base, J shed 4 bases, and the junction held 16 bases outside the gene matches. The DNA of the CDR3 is TGCGCCAGCAGCTTGTACGTAGGGACAGCTTACTGGGGAGAGACCCAGTACTTC. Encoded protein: CASSLYVGTAYWGETQYF.

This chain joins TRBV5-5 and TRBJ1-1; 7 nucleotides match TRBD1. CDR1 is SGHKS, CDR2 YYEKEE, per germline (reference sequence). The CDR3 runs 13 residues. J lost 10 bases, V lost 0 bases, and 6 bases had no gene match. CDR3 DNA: TGTGCCAGCAGCTTGGGACAGGGAGTGGCAGCTTTCTTT. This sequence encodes CASSLGQGVAAFF.

CDR3 DNA sequence: TGTGCCAGCAGCAAAGCCCTCACCGACTACAGGGGCCACGAGCAGTACTTC. Protein sequence: CASSKALTDYRGHEQYF. This sequence joins TRBV2 and TRBJ2-7; 7 bases fit TRBD1. V lost 6 bases and J lost 5; bases outside the gene matches: 19. Per germline, CDR1 SNHLY and CDR2 FYNNEI. This CDR3 contains 17 residues.

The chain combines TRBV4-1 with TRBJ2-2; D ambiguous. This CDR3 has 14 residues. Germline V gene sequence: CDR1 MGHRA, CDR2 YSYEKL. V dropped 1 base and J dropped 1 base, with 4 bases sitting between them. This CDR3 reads CASSQVGNTGELFF. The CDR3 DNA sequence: TGCGCCAGCAGCCAAGTAGGGAACACCGGGGAGCTGTTTTTT.

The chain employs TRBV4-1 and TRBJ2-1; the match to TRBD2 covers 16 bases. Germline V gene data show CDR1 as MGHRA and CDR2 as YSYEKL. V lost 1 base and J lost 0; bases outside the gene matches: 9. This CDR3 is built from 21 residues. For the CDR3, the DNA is TGCGCCAGCAGCCAAGTGCCGGGACTAGCGGGAGGGGGGAGCTCCTACAATGAGCAGTTCTTC. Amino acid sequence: CASSQVPGLAGGGSSYNEQFF.

The chain's CDR3 is CASSGQGAYEQYF. DNA for the CDR3: TGTGCCAGCAGCGGACAGGGGGCGTACGAGCAGTACTTC. This chain joins TRBV13 and TRBJ2-7; TRBD1 aligns across 11 bases. The V segment lost 5 bases and the J segment 4 bases; nucleotides outside the gene matches: 1. The V gene's germline CDR1 is PRHDT and CDR2 FYEKMQ (reference sequence). The CDR3 is 13 residues long.

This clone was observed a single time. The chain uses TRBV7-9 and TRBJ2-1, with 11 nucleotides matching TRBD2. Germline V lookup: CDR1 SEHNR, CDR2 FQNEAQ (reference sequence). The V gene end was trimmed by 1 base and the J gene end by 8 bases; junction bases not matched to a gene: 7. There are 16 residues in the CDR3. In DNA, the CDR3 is TGTGCCAGCAGCTTAGAACGGGCTAGCGGGGGGTATGAGCAGTTCTTC. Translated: CASSLERASGGYEQFF.

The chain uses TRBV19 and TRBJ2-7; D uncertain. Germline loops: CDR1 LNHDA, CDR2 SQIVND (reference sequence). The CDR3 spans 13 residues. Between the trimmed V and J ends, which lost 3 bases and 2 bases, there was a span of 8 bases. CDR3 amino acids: CASSIRGTYEQYF. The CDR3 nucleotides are TGTGCCAGTAGTATCCGAGGCACCTACGAGCAGTACTTC.

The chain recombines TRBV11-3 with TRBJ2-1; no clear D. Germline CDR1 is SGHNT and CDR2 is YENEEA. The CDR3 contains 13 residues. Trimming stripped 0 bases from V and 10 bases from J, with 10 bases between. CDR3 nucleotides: TGTGCCAGCAGCTTAGAACCCAGCCCCGAGCAGTTCTTC. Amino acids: CASSLEPSPEQFF.

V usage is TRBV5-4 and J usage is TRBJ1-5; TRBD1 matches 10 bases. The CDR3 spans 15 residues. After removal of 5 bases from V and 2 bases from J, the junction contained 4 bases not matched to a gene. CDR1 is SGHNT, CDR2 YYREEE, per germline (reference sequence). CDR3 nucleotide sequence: TGTGCCAGCAGTTTGACAGGGGGCGGCAATCAGCCCCAGCATTTT. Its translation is CASSLTGGGNQPQHF.

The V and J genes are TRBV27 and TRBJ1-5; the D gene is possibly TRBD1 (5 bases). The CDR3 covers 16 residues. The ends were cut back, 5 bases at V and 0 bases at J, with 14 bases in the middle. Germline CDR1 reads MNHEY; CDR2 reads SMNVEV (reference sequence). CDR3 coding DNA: TGTGCCAGCAGTGCGTCCCGGGACGGTAGCAATCAGCCCCAGCATTTT. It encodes CASSASRDGSNQPQHF.